In this sample, the clone carrying this T cell receptor beta chain turned up once. Antigen: not known. Sequencing used immunoSEQ multiplex PCR; TCRdb keeps in-frame clones, though not all of them. The table records some 3,000 clones, approximately 69% of them present only once. These data belong to a study of T cell repertoires in ileal Crohn's disease. Study-level results: High-frequency clones were more common in sorted CD8 than CD4 cells. All patients with clonality above 26.8% had endoscopic recurrence.

Germline V gene data show CDR1 as SGDLS and CDR2 as YYNGEE. The CDR3 has 15 amino acids. V lost 4 bases, J lost 6 bases, and 17 bases lay in between. Time point reported: neoterminal ileum biopsy at postoperative endoscopy, about 6 months after surgery. The sequence was obtained from an adult with Crohn's disease. Sequenced input: ileal tissue. The chain couples TRBV9 to TRBJ1-5, with a tentative D call TRBD1 (5 bases). The CDR3 reads CASSLQGGEGQPQHF. The CDR3 bases are TGTGCCAGCAGCCTTCAGGGCGGGGAGGGTCAGCCCCAGCATTTT.